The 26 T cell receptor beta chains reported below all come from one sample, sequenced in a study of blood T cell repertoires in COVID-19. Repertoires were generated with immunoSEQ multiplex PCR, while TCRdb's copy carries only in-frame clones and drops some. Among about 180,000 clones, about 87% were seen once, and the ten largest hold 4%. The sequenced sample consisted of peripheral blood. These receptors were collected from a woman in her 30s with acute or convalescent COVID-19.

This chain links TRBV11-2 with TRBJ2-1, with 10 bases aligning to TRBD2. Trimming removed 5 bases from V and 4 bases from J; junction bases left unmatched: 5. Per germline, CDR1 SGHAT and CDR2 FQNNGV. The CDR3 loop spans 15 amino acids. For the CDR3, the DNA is TGTGCCAGCAGCCTAGGACTAGCGGTTTACAATGAGCAGTTCTTC. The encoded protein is CASSLGLAVYNEQFF.

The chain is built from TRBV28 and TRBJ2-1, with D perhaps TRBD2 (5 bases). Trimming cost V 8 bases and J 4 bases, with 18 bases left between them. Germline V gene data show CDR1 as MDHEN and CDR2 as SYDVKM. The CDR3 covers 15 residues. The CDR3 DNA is TGTGCCAGCGGGAGTTCCCGGATCCGTTACAATGAGCAGTTCTTC. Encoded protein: CASGSSRIRYNEQFF.

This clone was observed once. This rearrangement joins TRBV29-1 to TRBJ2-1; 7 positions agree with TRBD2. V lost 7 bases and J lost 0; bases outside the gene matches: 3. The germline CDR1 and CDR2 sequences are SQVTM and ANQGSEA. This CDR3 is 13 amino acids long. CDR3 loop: CSGRGSSYNEQFF. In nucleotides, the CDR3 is TGCAGCGGGCGCGGGAGCTCCTACAATGAGCAGTTCTTC.

The CDR3, as DNA: TGCAGTGCTAGTGCAGTATACAATGAGCAGTTCTTC. It specifies CSASAVYNEQFF. The gene calls are TRBV20-1 and TRBJ2-1; D gene uncertain. From germline, CDR1 is DFQATT and CDR2 SNEGSKA (reference sequence). The CDR3 is 12 residues long. With 3 bases removed from V and 4 bases from J, the gap between germline ends came to 7 bases.

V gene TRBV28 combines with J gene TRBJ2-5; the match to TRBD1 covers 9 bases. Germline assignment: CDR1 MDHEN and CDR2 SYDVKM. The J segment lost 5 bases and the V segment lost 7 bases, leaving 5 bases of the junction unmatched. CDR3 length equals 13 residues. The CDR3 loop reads CASKRTGAETQYF. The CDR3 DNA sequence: TGTGCCAGCAAAAGGACAGGGGCCGAGACCCAGTACTTC.

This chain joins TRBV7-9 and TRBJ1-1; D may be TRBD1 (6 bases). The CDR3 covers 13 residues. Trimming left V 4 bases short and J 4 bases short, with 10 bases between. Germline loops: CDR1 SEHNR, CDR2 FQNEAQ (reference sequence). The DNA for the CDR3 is TGTGCCAGCAGCTACAGGGTATTCACTGAAGCTTTCTTT. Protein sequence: CASSYRVFTEAFF. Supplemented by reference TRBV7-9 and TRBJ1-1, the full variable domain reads DTGVSQNPRHKITKRGQNVTFRCDPISEHNRLYWYRQTLGQGPEFLTYFQNEAQLEKSRLLSDRFSAERPKGSFSTLEIQRTEQGDSAMYLCASSYRVFTEAFFGQGTRLTVV.

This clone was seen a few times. In nucleotides, the CDR3 is TGTGCCAGCGTCTGGGAGCTCAATCAGCCCCAGCATTTT. It yields the protein CASVWELNQPQHF. The rearrangement links TRBV2 to TRBJ1-5, with D unresolved. The CDR3 sequence is 13 residues long. CDR1 and CDR2 (germline): SNHLY, FYNNEI. With 8 bases removed from V and 3 bases from J, the gap between germline ends came to 11 bases.

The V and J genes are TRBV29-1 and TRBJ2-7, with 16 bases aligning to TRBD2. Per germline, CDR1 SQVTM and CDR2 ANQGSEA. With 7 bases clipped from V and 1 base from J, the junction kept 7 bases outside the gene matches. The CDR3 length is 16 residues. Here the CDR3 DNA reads TGCAGCGCATCCGGGACTAGCGGGAGGGCTTCCTACGAGCAGTACTTC. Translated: CSASGTSGRASYEQYF.

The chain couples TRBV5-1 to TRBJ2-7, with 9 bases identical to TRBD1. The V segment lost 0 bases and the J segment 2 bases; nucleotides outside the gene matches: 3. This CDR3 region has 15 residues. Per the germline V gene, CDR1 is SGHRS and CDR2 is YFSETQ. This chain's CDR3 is CASSLGRQGAYEQYF. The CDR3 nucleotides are TGCGCCAGCAGCTTGGGGAGACAGGGGGCCTACGAGCAGTACTTC.

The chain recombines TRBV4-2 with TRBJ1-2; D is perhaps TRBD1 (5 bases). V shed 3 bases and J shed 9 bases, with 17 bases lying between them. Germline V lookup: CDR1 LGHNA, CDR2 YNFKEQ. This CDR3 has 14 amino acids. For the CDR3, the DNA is TGTGCCAGCAGCCACCCGGATGGGGGGGAGAGCTACACCTTC. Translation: CASSHPDGGESYTF.

CDR3: CASSGGLAGIEQYF. In DNA, the CDR3 is TGTGCCAGCAGTGGTGGACTAGCGGGGATCGAGCAGTACTTC. The chain recombines TRBV2 with TRBJ2-7; 12 nucleotides match TRBD2. V lost 4 bases to trimming and J lost 6 bases; unmatched junction nucleotides: 4. The CDR3 covers 14 residues. Germline V CDR1 and CDR2: SNHLY, FYNNEI.

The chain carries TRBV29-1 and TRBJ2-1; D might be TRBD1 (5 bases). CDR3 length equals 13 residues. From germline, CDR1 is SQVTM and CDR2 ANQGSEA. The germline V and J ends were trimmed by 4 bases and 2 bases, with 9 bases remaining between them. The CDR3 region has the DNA TGCAGCGTTGTAGACAGTCCCTACAATGAGCAGTTCTTC. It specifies CSVVDSPYNEQFF.

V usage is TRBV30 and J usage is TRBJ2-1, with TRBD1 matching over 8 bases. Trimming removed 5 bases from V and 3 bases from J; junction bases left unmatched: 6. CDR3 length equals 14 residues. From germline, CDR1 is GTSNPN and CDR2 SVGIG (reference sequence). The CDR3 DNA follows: TGTGCCTGGGGGACAGGCAAAGGCTACAATGAGCAGTTCTTC. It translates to CAWGTGKGYNEQFF. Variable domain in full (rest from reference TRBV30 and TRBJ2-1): SQTIHQWPATLVQPVGSPLSLECTVEGTSNPNLYWYRQAAGRGLQLLFYSVGIGQISSEVPQNLSASRPQDRQFILSSKKLLLSDSGFYLCAWGTGKGYNEQFFGPGTRLTVL.

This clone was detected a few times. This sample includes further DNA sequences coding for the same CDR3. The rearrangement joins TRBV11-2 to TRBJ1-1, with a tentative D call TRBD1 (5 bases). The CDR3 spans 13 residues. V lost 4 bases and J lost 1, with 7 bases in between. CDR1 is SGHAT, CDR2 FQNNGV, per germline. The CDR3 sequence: CASSSGQNTEAFF. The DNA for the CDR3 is TGTGCCAGCAGCTCTGGACAGAACACTGAAGCTTTCTTT.

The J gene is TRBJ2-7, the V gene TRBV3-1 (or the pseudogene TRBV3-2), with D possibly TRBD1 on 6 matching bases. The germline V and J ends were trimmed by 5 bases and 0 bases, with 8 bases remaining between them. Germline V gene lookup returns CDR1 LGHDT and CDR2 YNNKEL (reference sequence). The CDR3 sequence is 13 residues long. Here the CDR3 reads CASSIQGSYEQYF. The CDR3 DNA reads TGTGCCAGCAGCATACAGGGCTCCTACGAGCAGTACTTC.

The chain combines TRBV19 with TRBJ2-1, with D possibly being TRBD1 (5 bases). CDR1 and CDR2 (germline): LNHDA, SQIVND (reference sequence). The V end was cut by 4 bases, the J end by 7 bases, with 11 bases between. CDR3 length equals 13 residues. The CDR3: CASSTGPGNEQFF. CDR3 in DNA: TGTGCCAGTAGTACTGGACCAGGGAATGAGCAGTTCTTC.

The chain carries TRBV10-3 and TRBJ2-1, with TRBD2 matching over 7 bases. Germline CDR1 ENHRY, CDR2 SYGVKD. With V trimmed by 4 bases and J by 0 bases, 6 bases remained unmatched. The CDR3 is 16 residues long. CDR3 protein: CAISVSLAGSYNEQFF. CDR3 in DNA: TGTGCCATCAGTGTCTCTTTAGCGGGCTCCTACAATGAGCAGTTCTTC.

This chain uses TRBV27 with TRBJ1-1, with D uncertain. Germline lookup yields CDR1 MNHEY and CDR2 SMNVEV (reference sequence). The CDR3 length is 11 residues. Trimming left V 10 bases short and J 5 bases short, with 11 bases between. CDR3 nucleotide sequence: TGTGCCACCCATGGAGTAACTGAAGCTTTCTTT. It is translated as CATHGVTEAFF.

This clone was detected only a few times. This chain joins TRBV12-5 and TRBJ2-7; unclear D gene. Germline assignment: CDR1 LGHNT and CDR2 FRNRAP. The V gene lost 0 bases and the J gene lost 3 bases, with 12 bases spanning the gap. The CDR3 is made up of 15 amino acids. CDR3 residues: CASGLVKNRGYEQYF. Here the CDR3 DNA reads TGTGCTAGTGGTTTGGTAAAGAATCGAGGCTACGAGCAGTACTTC.

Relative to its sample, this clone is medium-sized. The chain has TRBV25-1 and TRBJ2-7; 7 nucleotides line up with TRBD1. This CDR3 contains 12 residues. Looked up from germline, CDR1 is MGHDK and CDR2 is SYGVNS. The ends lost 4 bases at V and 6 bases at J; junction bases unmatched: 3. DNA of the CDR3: TGTGCCAGCAGTGTTACAGGGGTCGAGCAGTACTTC. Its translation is CASSVTGVEQYF.

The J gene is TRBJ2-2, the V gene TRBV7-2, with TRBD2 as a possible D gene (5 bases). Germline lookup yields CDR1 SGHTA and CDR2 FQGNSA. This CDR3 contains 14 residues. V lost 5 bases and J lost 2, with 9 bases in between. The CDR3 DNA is TGTGCCAGCAGCAACAGCGGTAACACCGGGGAGCTGTTTTTT. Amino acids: CASSNSGNTGELFF.

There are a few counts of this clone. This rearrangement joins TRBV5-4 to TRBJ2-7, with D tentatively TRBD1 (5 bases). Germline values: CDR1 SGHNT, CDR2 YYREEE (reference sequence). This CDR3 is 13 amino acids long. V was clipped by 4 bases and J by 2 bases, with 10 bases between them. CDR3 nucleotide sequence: TGTGCCAGCAGCCAGGGTCTAGCCTACGAGCAGTACTTC. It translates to CASSQGLAYEQYF.

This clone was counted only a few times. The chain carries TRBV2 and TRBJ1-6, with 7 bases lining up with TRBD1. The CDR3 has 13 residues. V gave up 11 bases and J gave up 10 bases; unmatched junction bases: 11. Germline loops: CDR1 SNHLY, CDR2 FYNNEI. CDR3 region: CACTRDSNSPLHF. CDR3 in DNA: TGTGCCTGTACCCGGGACAGTAACTCACCCCTCCACTTT.

This CDR3 is CASSLIAGVREQFF. In DNA form, the CDR3 reads TGTGCCAGCAGCTTAATAGCGGGAGTTCGGGAGCAGTTCTTC. The V and J genes are TRBV7-6 and TRBJ2-1; TRBD2 matches 9 bases. J was trimmed by 10 bases and V by 2 bases; bases with no gene match: 6. Germline CDR1 reads SGHVS; CDR2 reads FNYEAQ. The CDR3 has 14 amino acids. The full variable domain, with the rest looked up from reference TRBV7-6 and TRBJ2-1, is GAGVSQSPRYKVTKRGQDVALRCDPISGHVSLYWYRQALGQGPEFLTYFNYEAQQDKSGLPNDRFSAERPEGSISTLTIQRTEQRDSAMYRCASSLIAGVREQFFGPGTRLTVL.

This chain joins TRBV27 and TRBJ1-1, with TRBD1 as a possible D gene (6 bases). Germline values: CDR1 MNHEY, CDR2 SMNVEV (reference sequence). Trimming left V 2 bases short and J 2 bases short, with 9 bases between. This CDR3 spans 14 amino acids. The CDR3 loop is CASSLDRYNTEAFF. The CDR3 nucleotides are TGTGCCAGCAGTTTAGACAGGTACAACACTGAAGCTTTCTTT.

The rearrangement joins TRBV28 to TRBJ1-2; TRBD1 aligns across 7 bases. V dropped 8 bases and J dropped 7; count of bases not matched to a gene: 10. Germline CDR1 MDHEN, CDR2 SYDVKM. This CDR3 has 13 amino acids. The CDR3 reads CASLGQAVSGYTF. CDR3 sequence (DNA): TGTGCCAGCCTCGGACAGGCCGTAAGTGGCTACACCTTC.